The 32 T cell receptor beta chains presented below share a single source sample, sequenced in a study of CD8+ T cells in alopecia areata. TCR sequencing used cDNA made by reverse transcription of extracted RNA. The protocol was immunoSEQ multiplex PCR, while the TCRdb copy is restricted to in-frame clones and leaves out a portion. In the table there are 200,000 to 250,000 clones, 56% of which are singletons. Sequencing input: CD8+ T cells sorted from blood. Receptor source: a human donor in good health.

DNA for the CDR3: TGCGCCAGCAGACCGGGCCTGGGGAATCAGCCCCAGCATTTT. It translates to CASRPGLGNQPQHF. This chain connects TRBV5-1 to TRBJ1-5; the D is unclear. Trimming left V 5 bases short and J 4 bases short, with 13 bases between. The CDR3 loop spans 14 amino acids. CDR1 is SGHRS and CDR2 is YFSETQ in the germline V gene.

The V and J genes are TRBV6-5 and TRBJ1-2; 8 nucleotides agree with TRBD1. The CDR3 spans 13 residues. The V gene end was trimmed by 6 bases and the J gene end by 8 bases; junction bases not matched to a gene: 8. CDR1 and CDR2 (germline): MNHEY, SVGAGI. This chain's CDR3 is CASRAGQGFGYTF. In nucleotides, the CDR3 is TGTGCCAGCAGAGCAGGACAGGGTTTCGGCTACACCTTC.

V usage is TRBV27 and J usage is TRBJ1-6, with a tentative D call TRBD1 (5 bases). V lost 3 bases, J lost 6 bases, and 9 bases lay in between. CDR3 size: 14 residues. Per germline, CDR1 MNHEY and CDR2 SMNVEV (reference sequence). CDR3 in amino acids: CASSFPGSNSPLHF. The DNA of the CDR3 is TGTGCCAGCAGTTTCCCAGGGTCTAATTCACCCCTCCACTTT.

This clone has a handful of counts. The chain is built from TRBV7-9 and TRBJ2-5; D could derive from TRBD1 or TRBD2 (5 bases each). CDR3 length: 13 residues. In germline, CDR1 is SEHNR, CDR2 FQNEAQ (reference sequence). With 5 bases removed from V and 1 base from J, the gap between germline ends came to 8 bases. CDR3 DNA sequence: TGTGCCAGCAGCCCGGGACGCCAAGAGACCCAGTACTTC. As protein: CASSPGRQETQYF.

The chain is built from TRBV25-1 and TRBJ2-5; 13 nucleotides align to TRBD2. Per the germline V gene, CDR1 is MGHDK and CDR2 is SYGVNS. V lost 6 bases to trimming and J lost 2 bases; unmatched junction nucleotides: 6. This CDR3 spans 16 amino acids. The CDR3 region is CASRMGTSGAQETQYF. The CDR3 region has the DNA TGTGCCAGCAGAATGGGGACTAGCGGGGCACAAGAGACCCAGTACTTC.

This rearrangement joins TRBV23-1 to TRBJ2-7; 8 bases fit TRBD1. TRBV23-1 is given ORF status, its function remaining uncertain. The V segment lost 6 bases and the J segment 2 bases; nucleotides outside the gene matches: 12. The CDR3 contains 16 residues. Written as DNA, the CDR3 is TGCGCCAGCAGGCCTCCCGGGACAGGATCTACCTACGAGCAGTACTTC. It translates to CASRPPGTGSTYEQYF.

This clone showed up just a few times. This rearrangement joins TRBV27 to TRBJ2-1, with D hard to call. Germline CDR1 is MNHEY and CDR2 is SMNVEV (reference sequence). The CDR3 runs 14 residues. Deletions cut 5 bases from V and 7 bases from J, with 15 bases between. CDR3 region: CASSPGWGRNEQFF. In DNA, the CDR3 is TGTGCCAGCAGTCCCGGATGGGGTCGAAATGAGCAGTTCTTC.

This clone was seen only a few times. The rearrangement uses TRBV11-2 and TRBJ2-2, with D uncertain. The V gene lost 1 base and the J gene lost 6 bases, with 6 bases spanning the gap. CDR3 length: 13 residues. The germline V gene has CDR1 SGHAT and CDR2 FQNNGV. CDR3 protein: CASSLGSAGELFF. CDR3 DNA: TGTGCCAGCAGCTTAGGGAGCGCCGGGGAGCTGTTTTTT.

This sequence joins TRBV25-1 and TRBJ1-2; TRBD1 agrees at 8 bases. V dropped 1 base and J dropped 8; count of bases not matched to a gene: 3. Looked up from germline, CDR1 is MGHDK and CDR2 is SYGVNS. The CDR3 length is 13 residues. CDR3 amino acids: CASSELTGAGYTF. Here the CDR3 DNA reads TGTGCCAGCAGTGAATTGACAGGGGCCGGCTACACCTTC.

The genes are TRBV4-1 and TRBJ1-5; D unclear. CDR1 and CDR2 (germline): MGHRA, YSYEKL. CDR3 length equals 14 residues. The V gene lost 0 bases and the J gene lost 6 bases, with 9 bases spanning the gap. The CDR3 DNA is TGCGCCAGCAGCCAAGATGCCCTGGGTCAGCCCCAGCATTTT. Amino acids: CASSQDALGQPQHF.

Comments on this clone: A junction end diverges from the germline sequence, so it may reflect a read error. The chain couples TRBV6-5 to TRBJ2-2, with D possibly TRBD1 on 5 matching bases. The CDR3 has 14 amino acids. Germline lookup yields CDR1 MNHEY and CDR2 SVGAGI. This CDR3 reads CASSFGANSGELFF. In DNA form, the CDR3 reads TGTGCCAGCAGTTTTGGGGCCAACAGCGGGGAGCTGTTTTTT.

CDR3 amino acids: CSATDGNTEAFF. Written as DNA, the CDR3 is TGCAGCGCGACCGACGGGAACACTGAAGCTTTCTTT. The rearrangement uses TRBV29-1 and TRBJ1-1; D remains ambiguous. Trimming stripped 7 bases from V and 1 base from J, with 10 bases between. The CDR3 length is 12 residues. Germline assignment: CDR1 SQVTM and CDR2 ANQGSEA.

This clone showed up just a few times. The chain employs TRBV2 and TRBJ2-7; 7 positions match TRBD1. Per the germline V gene, CDR1 is SNHLY and CDR2 is FYNNEI. The J segment lost 7 bases and the V segment lost 2 bases, leaving 11 bases of the junction unmatched. The CDR3 runs 15 residues. This CDR3 is CASSEPGTAQDEQYF. The CDR3 DNA reads as TGTGCCAGCAGTGAACCCGGGACAGCCCAGGATGAGCAGTACTTC.

The chain has TRBV29-1 and TRBJ1-2; D uncertain. V lost 0 bases and J lost 3, with 5 bases in between. Germline values: CDR1 SQVTM, CDR2 ANQGSEA. This CDR3 region has 12 residues. The DNA for the CDR3 is TGCAGCGTTGAAGATAGTTACTATGGCTACACCTTC. This sequence encodes CSVEDSYYGYTF.

The chain couples TRBV30 to TRBJ2-3, with D possibly being TRBD2 (6 bases). The CDR3 consists of 14 residues. The V end was cut by 4 bases, the J end by 0 bases, with 11 bases between. Germline lookup yields CDR1 GTSNPN and CDR2 SVGIG (reference sequence). The CDR3 DNA sequence: TGTGCCTGGACGACCGGGACTAGCACAGATACGCAGTATTTT. Protein product: CAWTTGTSTDTQYF.

This clone was observed once. CDR3 loop: CSVENTAGTIYGYTF. The CDR3 DNA reads as TGCAGCGTTGAAAACACCGCCGGGACCATCTATGGCTACACCTTC. The rearrangement uses TRBV29-1 and TRBJ1-2, with D perhaps matching TRBD1 (5 bases). The CDR3 is 15 amino acids. The V end was cut by 2 bases, the J end by 4 bases, with 17 bases between. Looked up from germline, CDR1 is SQVTM and CDR2 is ANQGSEA.

J is TRBJ1-1 and V is TRBV15, with no clear D. Germline CDR1 is LNHNV and CDR2 is YYDKDF (reference sequence). The CDR3 runs 13 residues. V lost 0 bases to trimming and J lost 4 bases, with 6 bases between them. The CDR3 region has the DNA TGTGCCACCAGCAGAGATCTTGGCACTGAAGCTTTCTTT. Protein product: CATSRDLGTEAFF. The entire variable domain, with the rest obtained from reference TRBV15 and TRBJ1-1, is as follows: DAMVIQNPRYQVTQFGKPVTLSCSQTLNHNVMYWYQQKSSQAPKLLFHYYDKDFNNEADTPDNFQSRRPNTSFCFLDIRSPGLGDTAMYLCATSRDLGTEAFFGQGTRLTVV.

J is TRBJ2-1 and V is TRBV15, with TRBD2 matching 7 bases. Germline loops: CDR1 LNHNV, CDR2 YYDKDF (reference sequence). There are 15 residues in the CDR3. Trimming cost V 5 bases and J 5 bases; bases outside gene matches: 9. This CDR3 is CATSLGTISHNEQFF. The CDR3 nucleotides read TGTGCCACCAGCCTCGGGACTATTTCCCACAATGAGCAGTTCTTC.

The chain recombines TRBV7-8 with TRBJ2-5; tentatively, D is TRBD1 or TRBD2 (6 bases each). The V and J ends lost 7 bases and 5 bases respectively, with 14 bases between them. The CDR3 extends over 13 amino acids. The germline CDR1 and CDR2 sequences are SGHVS and FQNEAQ. CDR3 coding DNA: TGTGCCAGCACCTTCCGGAGGGGGGAGACCCAGTACTTC. Protein product: CASTFRRGETQYF. Full variable domain (outside the CDR3, taken from reference TRBV7-8 and TRBJ2-5): GAGVSQSPRYKVAKRGQDVALRCDPISGHVSLFWYQQALGQGPEFLTYFQNEAQLDKSGLPSDRFFAERPEGSVSTLKIQRTQQEDSAVYLCASTFRRGETQYFGPGTRLLVL.

The V gene is TRBV11-2, the J gene TRBJ2-3; tentative D call: TRBD2 (5 bases). This CDR3 region has 14 residues. From germline, CDR1 is SGHAT and CDR2 FQNNGV. V was clipped by 2 bases and J by 2 bases, with 8 bases between them. The CDR3 reads CASSLSGNTDTQYF. CDR3 bases: TGTGCCAGCAGCTTATCCGGGAACACAGATACGCAGTATTTT. The full variable domain, in which reference TRBV11-2 and TRBJ2-3 provide the parts outside the CDR3, is EAGVAQSPRYKIIEKRQSVAFWCNPISGHATLYWYQQILGQGPKLLIQFQNNGVVDDSQLPKDRFSAERLKGVDSTLKIQPAKLEDSAVYLCASSLSGNTDTQYFGPGTRLTVL.

This clone was detected a few times. V usage is TRBV11-2 and J usage is TRBJ2-5, with 8 nucleotides matching TRBD1. The V gene's germline CDR1 is SGHAT and CDR2 FQNNGV. There are 14 residues in the CDR3. The junction had 8 bases not matched to a gene; V was cut back by 6 bases and J by 5 bases. This CDR3 is CASRPGQGSETQYF. In DNA, the CDR3 is TGTGCCAGCAGGCCTGGACAGGGATCGGAGACCCAGTACTTC.

This clone has a handful of counts. The V call is TRBV7-2, the J call TRBJ1-2, with 7 bases lining up with TRBD1. Germline CDR1 is SGHTA and CDR2 is FQGNSA. The CDR3 runs 13 residues. The junction had 3 bases not matched to a gene; V was cut back by 2 bases and J by 6 bases. The CDR3 protein is CASSLTGADGYTF. DNA for the CDR3: TGTGCCAGCAGCTTAACAGGGGCTGATGGCTACACCTTC. The complete variable domain, with remaining parts taken from reference TRBV7-2 and TRBJ1-2, reads GAGVSQSPSNKVTEKGKDVELRCDPISGHTALYWYRQSLGQGLEFLIYFQGNSAPDKSGLPSDRFSAERTGGSVSTLTIQRTQQEDSAVYLCASSLTGADGYTFGSGTRLTVV.

The rearrangement joins TRBV30 to TRBJ1-1; no clear D. Trimming cost V 3 bases and J 3 bases, with 14 bases left between them. CDR1 GTSNPN and CDR2 SVGIG come from the germline V gene (reference sequence). The CDR3 runs to 14 residues. For the CDR3, the DNA is TGTGCCTGGAGCGCCTGCTTCATGTACACTGAAGCTTTCTTT. Encoded protein: CAWSACFMYTEAFF.

This rearrangement joins TRBV14 to TRBJ1-2; no definite D call. The CDR3 covers 13 residues. V lost 4 bases to trimming and J lost 4 bases, with 10 bases between them. Germline CDR1 and CDR2: SGHDN and FVKESK. The CDR3 loop is CASSPRSTYGYTF. Written as DNA, the CDR3 is TGTGCCAGCAGCCCTAGAAGCACCTATGGCTACACCTTC.

The V gene is TRBV25-1, the J gene TRBJ2-5, with 7 bases matching TRBD1. Germline-derived CDR1 and CDR2 are MGHDK and SYGVNS. The ends lost 6 bases at V and 2 bases at J; junction bases unmatched: 6. The CDR3 loop spans 14 amino acids. The CDR3 here is CASRGRDRQETQYF. Written as DNA, the CDR3 is TGTGCCAGCAGGGGCCGGGACAGACAAGAGACCCAGTACTTC. Drawing the rest from reference TRBV25-1 and TRBJ2-5, the complete variable domain is EADIYQTPRYLVIGTGKKITLECSQTMGHDKMYWYQQDPGMELHLIHYSYGVNSTEKGDLSSESTVSRIRTEHFPLTLESARPSHTSQYLCASRGRDRQETQYFGPGTRLLVL.

V usage is TRBV7-8 and J usage is TRBJ2-4; either TRBD1 or TRBD2 may fit D (5 bases each). Trimming left V 3 bases short and J 8 bases short, with 23 bases between. Germline CDR1 is SGHVS and CDR2 is FQNEAQ. This CDR3 spans 17 amino acids. The CDR3 reads CASSFMGESQVVDIQYF. CDR3 nucleotides: TGTGCCAGCAGCTTTATGGGGGAAAGTCAAGTAGTGGACATTCAGTACTTC.

This clone turned up a few times. This chain connects TRBV25-1 to TRBJ1-1, with 10 bases aligning to TRBD1. The trim removed 7 bases at V and 5 bases at J, leaving 13 bases unmatched. The CDR3 contains 16 residues. CDR1 is MGHDK and CDR2 is SYGVNS in the germline V gene. CDR3: CASTGQGSVRGTEAFF. Written as DNA, the CDR3 is TGTGCCAGCACGGGACAGGGGTCGGTTCGTGGTACTGAAGCTTTCTTT.

CDR3 coding DNA: TGCAGCGGTCAGGGGAGGGACTCCTACGAGCAGTACTTC. Amino acid sequence: CSGQGRDSYEQYF. The V gene is TRBV29-1, the J gene TRBJ2-7, with a possible D match to TRBD2 (7 bases). CDR1 and CDR2 from the germline V gene are SQVTM and ANQGSEA. This CDR3 has 13 amino acids. Trimming left V 7 bases short and J 0 bases short, with 13 bases between.

The chain couples TRBV28 to TRBJ1-6; 9 bases line up with TRBD1. CDR1 and CDR2 from the germline V gene are MDHEN and SYDVKM. CDR3 length equals 16 residues. V dropped 5 bases and J dropped 10; count of bases not matched to a gene: 12. CDR3 bases: TGTGCCAGCAGTCCAAGGACAGGGGAAAAGGAATCACCCCTCCACTTT. Its protein is CASSPRTGEKESPLHF.

The rearrangement links TRBV9 to TRBJ2-1; 11 bases map to TRBD2. J was trimmed by 6 bases and V by 4 bases; bases with no gene match: 6. CDR1 and CDR2 from the germline V gene are SGDLS and YYNGEE. There are 15 residues in the CDR3. CDR3 bases: TGTGCCAGCAGCATTTCCGGGACTAGCGGCAATGAGCAGTTCTTC. It yields the protein CASSISGTSGNEQFF. The variable domain in full, with the rest retrieved from reference TRBV9 and TRBJ2-1, is DSGVTQTPKHLITATGQRVTLRCSPRSGDLSVYWYQQSLDQGLQFLIQYYNGEERAKGNILERFSAQQFPDLHSELNLSSLELGDSALYFCASSISGTSGNEQFFGPGTRLTVL.

The V call is TRBV25-1, the J call TRBJ2-1; D is undetermined. The CDR3 totals 10 residues. Germline V gene sequence: CDR1 MGHDK, CDR2 SYGVNS. Trimming took off 5 bases at V and 9 bases at J, with 5 bases between the two ends. Here the CDR3 DNA reads TGTGCCAGCAGTAGGAGTGAGCAGTTCTTC. This encodes CASSRSEQFF.

This clone was counted only a few times. In nucleotides, the CDR3 is TGCAGCTTCAGGACAGGCCCTTCGGGGAATGAGCAGTTCTTC. Translated: CSFRTGPSGNEQFF. This chain connects TRBV29-1 to TRBJ2-1; the match to TRBD1 covers 7 bases. After removal of 8 bases from V and 7 bases from J, the junction contained 14 bases not matched to a gene. Germline V CDR1 and CDR2: SQVTM, ANQGSEA. The CDR3 covers 14 residues.